The 2 T cell receptor beta chains listed next were all sequenced from one sample in a study of blood T cell repertoires in COVID-19. Sequencing was performed with immunoSEQ multiplex PCR; in TCRdb, only in-frame clones are kept and a portion is missing. The profile shows under 200,000 clones, roughly 90% of them singletons. Sequencing input: peripheral blood. The source is a man aged 50 to 59 with acute or convalescent COVID-19.

The V call is TRBV5-1, the J call TRBJ2-1; 14 bases align to TRBD2. The germline gives CDR1 SGHRS, CDR2 YFSETQ. Trimming cost V 3 bases and J 2 bases; bases outside gene matches: 4. CDR3 size: 17 residues. The CDR3 here is CASSWGTSGRAYNEQFF. The CDR3 DNA sequence: TGCGCCAGCAGCTGGGGGACTAGCGGGAGAGCCTACAATGAGCAGTTCTTC. Full variable domain (remainder filled in from reference TRBV5-1 and TRBJ2-1): KAGVTQTPRYLIKTRGQQVTLSCSPISGHRSVSWYQQTPGQGLQFLFEYFSETQRNKGNFPGRFSGRQFSNSRSEMNVSTLELGDSALYLCASSWGTSGRAYNEQFFGPGTRLTVL.

V gene TRBV19 combines with J gene TRBJ1-2; D is perhaps TRBD1 (5 bases). The germline CDR1 and CDR2 sequences are LNHDA and SQIVND (reference sequence). CDR3 length: 13 residues. V lost 7 bases and J 4 bases, leaving 13 bases between the germline ends. The CDR3: CASTDSFGYGYTF. DNA for the CDR3: TGTGCCAGTACAGACAGTTTTGGCTATGGCTACACCTTC.